This T cell receptor (beta chain) was identified in a study of blood T cell repertoires in COVID-19. About the study: The United States, Italy and Spain were the sources of the acute and convalescent COVID-19 samples. T cells, B-cell-depleted T cells, or PBMCs provided the cDNA or gDNA that served as material.

Trimming cost V 6 bases and J 0 bases; bases outside gene matches: 3. Germline assignment: CDR1 MNHEY and CDR2 SVGAGI. This CDR3 comprises 15 residues. Only a few counts were recorded for this clone. Patients at the Seattle site were enrolled during active infection and followed longitudinally. Per the original data handling: Reference gene primer amplification gave estimated nucleated cell counts. This table comes from immunoSEQ multiplex PCR, and its TCRdb copy is limited to in-frame clones, with some not included. That table supplies the V and J calls and clone size; D and trimming were determined from the DNA. The data hold roughly 230,000 clones, with 80% to 95% observed a single time.

This receptor was obtained from a man aged 30 to 45 with COVID-19, enrolled during active disease. The V gene is TRBV6-5, the J gene TRBJ2-2, with TRBD1 matching over 8 bases. The material sequenced was peripheral blood. The CDR3 protein is CASSRTGSNTGELFF. CDR3 nucleotides: TGTGCCAGCAGCCGGACAGGGTCGAACACCGGGGAGCTGTTTTTT.